A single sample is the source of the 22 T cell receptor beta chains below, sequenced in a study of blood T cell repertoires in COVID-19 (dated by TCRdb to the early 2020s). Library preparation used the immunoSEQ multiplex PCR assay. Sourced from immuneACCESS, this table was stored by TCRdb with only in-frame sequences that have V and J called. A share of the clones is absent; for the studies checked, an unresolved V gene accounts for under half, and the remainder has no known explanation. Recorded for this sample are under 300,000 clones; around nine tenths of them occurred a single time. Of the sample, 2% to 2.5% is held by the ten largest clones. Sequencing was carried out using PBMCs or T cells enriched from blood (not recorded which). The receptors come from an older woman in a cohort exposed to, infected with or recovered from COVID-19 (not recorded which).

The chain uses TRBV27 and TRBJ2-7; D possibly corresponds to TRBD2 (5 bases). The CDR3 sequence is 14 residues long. V was cut by 0 bases and J by 6 bases, with 12 bases left in between. CDR1 is MNHEY, CDR2 SMNVEV, per germline (reference sequence). In DNA, the CDR3 is TGTGCCAGCAGTTTATCAGCTCTAGCTCTCGAGCAGTACTTC. Its protein product is CASSLSALALEQYF.

The J gene is TRBJ2-7, the V gene TRBV28; 9 nucleotides line up with TRBD1. Germline loops: CDR1 MDHEN, CDR2 SYDVKM. The length of the CDR3 is 15 residues. Germline trimming cut 5 bases from V and 1 base from J; bases unmatched to any gene: 6. CDR3 region: CASSHSGQGSYEQYF. In DNA, the CDR3 is TGTGCCAGCAGTCACTCGGGACAGGGTTCCTACGAGCAGTACTTC.

This rearrangement joins TRBV30 to TRBJ1-5; D is unresolved. Trimming shortened V by 0 bases and J by 3 bases, and 12 bases separated the two germline ends. The CDR3 totals 15 residues. The germline CDR1 and CDR2 sequences are GTSNPN and SVGIG (reference sequence). In DNA, the CDR3 is TGTGCCTGGAGTGTAGGTGGCAGGCCCAATCAGCCCCAGCATTTT. Its translation is CAWSVGGRPNQPQHF.

This chain links TRBV20-1 with TRBJ1-5; no definite D call. CDR1 is DFQATT and CDR2 is SNEGSKA in the germline V gene (reference sequence). This CDR3 spans 10 amino acids. Trimming left V 3 bases short and J 9 bases short, with 6 bases between. CDR3 sequence reads: CSASYLPQHF. CDR3 DNA: TGCAGTGCTAGCTACCTGCCCCAGCATTTT.

The rearrangement uses TRBV23-1 and TRBJ2-2; 7 bases agree with TRBD1. TRBV23-1 is labeled an ORF, and its function is uncertain. V shed 6 bases, J shed 4 bases, and the junction held 11 bases outside the gene matches. The CDR3 loop spans 16 amino acids. This CDR3 reads CASRTGERCSTGELFF. The CDR3 nucleotides read TGCGCCAGCAGAACAGGGGAACGTTGTAGCACCGGGGAGCTGTTTTTT.

This clone was detected only a few times. The V and J genes are TRBV5-1 and TRBJ1-6, with 10 nucleotides matching TRBD1. V lost 4 bases and J lost 8; bases outside the gene matches: 6. Germline CDR1 and CDR2: SGHRS and YFSETQ. This CDR3 is 15 amino acids long. CDR3 in DNA: TGCGCCAGCAGCCGGGGACAGGGGAGGGATTCACCCCTCCACTTT. Translated, it gives CASSRGQGRDSPLHF.

This chain links TRBV27 with TRBJ2-7; a weak D match, TRBD2 (5 bases). Germline-derived CDR1 and CDR2 are MNHEY and SMNVEV (reference sequence). V shed 4 bases and J shed 2 bases, with 9 bases lying between them. The length of the CDR3 is 13 residues. The CDR3 region has the DNA TGTGCCAGCAGTTCCCGGCGGGCCTACGAGCAGTACTTC. This gives the protein CASSSRRAYEQYF.

This clone showed up just a few times. This chain uses TRBV18 with TRBJ2-5, with 11 bases lining up with TRBD2. The germline gives CDR1 KGHSH, CDR2 LQKENI. V trimming: 8 bases; J trimming: 7 bases; junction bases outside the gene matches: 12. This CDR3 has 15 residues. CDR3 sequence reads: CASTPLAGGPGTQYF. The CDR3 nucleotides are TGTGCCAGCACTCCCTTAGCGGGAGGGCCGGGGACCCAGTACTTC. The whole variable domain, filled in from reference TRBV18 and TRBJ2-5, reads NAGVMQNPRHLVRRRGQEARLRCSPMKGHSHVYWYRQLPEEGLKFMVYLQKENIIDESGMPKERFSAEFPKEGPSILRIQQVVRGDSAAYFCASTPLAGGPGTQYFGPGTRLLVL.

The CDR3 protein is CAITDRGGDEQFF. As DNA, the CDR3 is TGTGCCATCACCGACCGGGGGGGCGATGAGCAGTTCTTC. The gene calls are TRBV10-3 and TRBJ2-1, with 8 bases aligning to TRBD2. V lost 7 bases and J lost 8; bases outside the gene matches: 7. The germline V gene encodes CDR1 ENHRY and CDR2 SYGVKD. This CDR3 has 13 residues.

The CDR3 loop reads CAISESEVGVGGNIQYF. CDR3 coding DNA: TGTGCCATCAGTGAGTCGGAAGTCGGTGTAGGGGGCAACATTCAGTACTTC. The V gene is TRBV10-3, the J gene TRBJ2-4; TRBD1 matches 7 bases. Germline CDR1 and CDR2: ENHRY and SYGVKD. V trimming: 0 bases; J trimming: 7 bases; junction bases outside the gene matches: 12. This CDR3 region has 17 residues.

V and J are TRBV10-1 and TRBJ2-2; 9 bases fit TRBD2. The CDR3 is 14 residues long. Trimming cost V 6 bases and J 5 bases; bases outside gene matches: 4. Germline CDR1 WNHNN, CDR2 SYGVQD (reference sequence). In nucleotides, the CDR3 is TGCGCCAGCAGGCGGGAGGGCCATACCGGGGAGCTGTTTTTT. It codes for CASRREGHTGELFF.

V gene TRBV2 combines with J gene TRBJ2-1, with D possibly being TRBD2 (6 bases). The CDR3 consists of 15 residues. Germline loops: CDR1 SNHLY, CDR2 FYNNEI. Trimming removed 3 bases from V and 6 bases from J, with 15 bases in between. The CDR3 nucleotides are TGTGCCAGCAGTGAGTGGGCTAGCGCGAGCAATGAGCAGTTCTTC. The encoded protein is CASSEWASASNEQFF. Filled out from reference TRBV2 and TRBJ2-1, the complete variable domain reads EPEVTQTPSHQVTQMGQEVILRCVPISNHLYFYWYRQILGQKVEFLVSFYNNEISEKSEIFDDQFSVERPDGSNFTLKIRSTKLEDSAMYFCASSEWASASNEQFFGPGTRLTVL.

The chain joins TRBV25-1 to TRBJ2-5; 14 bases line up with TRBD2. Germline CDR1 reads MGHDK; CDR2 reads SYGVNS. There are 15 residues in the CDR3. V shed 6 bases and J 4 bases; nucleotides not matched to a gene: 4. The CDR3 region is CASRRLAGGPETQYF. The CDR3 DNA reads TGTGCCAGCAGAAGACTAGCGGGAGGGCCAGAGACCCAGTACTTC.

The chain is built from TRBV11-3 and TRBJ1-6; TRBD1 is a possible D gene (6 bases). Germline V CDR1 and CDR2: SGHNT, YENEEA. V was cut by 4 bases and J by 9 bases, with 10 bases left in between. This CDR3 is 13 amino acids long. CDR3 protein: CASSSGQTSPLHF. As DNA, the CDR3 is TGTGCCAGCAGCTCGGGACAAACTTCACCCCTCCACTTT.

This sequence joins TRBV6-5 and TRBJ2-3; 9 bases fit TRBD1. The V and J ends lost 10 bases and 3 bases, in that order; junction bases with no gene match: 5. CDR1 MNHEY and CDR2 SVGAGI come from the germline V gene. This CDR3 spans 13 amino acids. The CDR3 region is CAISGQGTDTQYF. The CDR3 nucleotides read TGTGCCATATCCGGACAGGGGACAGATACGCAGTATTTT.

This sequence joins TRBV7-8 and TRBJ1-6, with 7 bases lining up with TRBD1. CDR3 length equals 15 residues. The V and J ends lost 7 bases and 4 bases, in that order; junction bases with no gene match: 7. CDR1 SGHVS and CDR2 FQNEAQ come from the germline V gene. The CDR3 DNA is TGTGCCAGCACCATGGGACAGAGATATAATTCACCCCTCCACTTT. Its translation is CASTMGQRYNSPLHF.

The rearrangement uses TRBV6-6 and TRBJ2-5; D perhaps matches TRBD2 (5 bases). V dropped 0 bases and J dropped 2 bases, with 10 bases sitting between them. Germline values: CDR1 MNHNY, CDR2 SVGAGI (reference sequence). The CDR3 is made up of 15 amino acids. The CDR3 protein is CASSYSRGQQETQYF. As DNA, the CDR3 is TGTGCCAGCAGTTACTCGCGAGGGCAGCAAGAGACCCAGTACTTC.

The chain has TRBV9 and TRBJ2-1; 10 nucleotides line up with TRBD2. The J segment lost 0 bases and the V segment lost 4 bases, leaving 7 bases of the junction unmatched. This CDR3 contains 17 residues. Per germline, CDR1 SGDLS and CDR2 YYNGEE. CDR3 residues: CASSRSSGGSSYNEQFF. CDR3 DNA sequence: TGTGCCAGCAGCCGATCTAGCGGGGGTAGCTCCTACAATGAGCAGTTCTTC.

V usage is TRBV10-2 and J usage is TRBJ2-7; D may be TRBD1 (6 bases). Per germline, CDR1 WSHSY and CDR2 SAAADI. Trimming pared 8 bases from V and 6 bases from J, leaving 14 bases between. The CDR3 length is 12 residues. In DNA, the CDR3 is TGCGCCAGCGGCGCAGGACAGAGCGAGCAGTACTTC. This encodes CASGAGQSEQYF.

The rearrangement uses TRBV7-9 and TRBJ1-1; possible D gene TRBD1, 6 bases. V shed 6 bases and J shed 0 bases, with 11 bases lying between them. CDR1 is SEHNR and CDR2 is FQNEAQ in the germline V gene (reference sequence). The CDR3 sequence is 14 residues long. The chain's CDR3 is CASRRGSMNTEAFF. The CDR3, as DNA: TGTGCCAGCAGAAGGGGGAGTATGAACACTGAAGCTTTCTTT.

This clone was counted between two and nine times. The chain uses TRBV7-2 and TRBJ2-5; the D gene is possibly TRBD2 (5 bases). Germline V gives CDR1 SGHTA, CDR2 FQGNSA. V shed 4 bases and J shed 5 bases, with 14 bases lying between them. The CDR3 length is 14 residues. The CDR3 DNA reads as TGTGCCAGCAGCTCGCCTACTAGTCCGGAGACCCAGTACTTC. This sequence encodes CASSSPTSPETQYF.

This clone appeared a few times. The chain uses TRBV28 and TRBJ2-7, with 13 nucleotides matching TRBD2. The length of the CDR3 is 16 residues. The J segment lost 2 bases and the V segment lost 5 bases, leaving 6 bases of the junction unmatched. CDR1 is MDHEN and CDR2 is SYDVKM in the germline V gene. The CDR3 coding sequence is TGTGCCAGCAGTGACGCAGGGACTAGCGGGACCTACGAGCAGTACTTC. Amino acid sequence: CASSDAGTSGTYEQYF.